This TCR beta chain was identified during a study of shared T cell receptors in the human thymus. Produced via immunoSEQ multiplex PCR; TCRdb's table is partial and in-frame only. Of 630,000 or so clones in the sample, 70% to 90% were seen once. The sample also formed part of further work on human thymus T cells. From that second work: Thymic and blood repertoires showed apparently biased V and J gene usage. The related literature has documented a marked overlap of thymic repertoires among unrelated individuals.

The sequence derives from a boy younger than two with a congenital heart defect. The source material was thymocytes.

CDR3 DNA sequence: TGTGCCAGCTCACCAGTCCAGAACACTGAAGCTTTCTTT. This codes for CASSPVQNTEAFF. The V and J genes are TRBV18 and TRBJ1-1, with D hard to call. The CDR3 runs 13 residues. V was shortened by 2 bases and J by 1 base, with 5 bases between the two germline ends. Looked up from germline, CDR1 is KGHSH and CDR2 is LQKENI.